These 22 T cell receptor beta chains were all obtained from the same sample, sequenced in a study of blood T cells in healthy people across ages. PCR was performed a second time for about 7 to 12 cycles using a sample-barcoded 5' primer and a J-beta primer mix. TCRdb reprocessed the 5' RACE reads via MiXCR and lists one record per CDR3 protein. Of some 700,000 distinct CDR3 sequences in the sample, about 20% were seen once. The sequencing sample was made of blood. Receptor source: an older man in good health.

The V call is TRBV9, the J call TRBJ2-5; D is unresolved. This CDR3 has 16 residues. Germline V lookup: CDR1 SGDLS, CDR2 YYNGEE. V was cut by 1 base and J by 1 base, with 14 bases left in between. CDR3 residues: CASSVPTDGIQETQYF. DNA for the CDR3: TGTGCCAGCAGCGTACCCACGGACGGAATCCAAGAGACCCAGTACTTC. Full variable domain (outside the CDR3, taken from reference TRBV9 and TRBJ2-5): DSGVTQTPKHLITATGQRVTLRCSPRSGDLSVYWYQQSLDQGLQFLIQYYNGEERAKGNILERFSAQQFPDLHSELNLSSLELGDSALYFCASSVPTDGIQETQYFGPGTRLLVL.

This clonotype showed up just a few times. The rearrangement joins TRBV19 to TRBJ2-3, with 7 positions matching TRBD1. Trimming cost V 6 bases and J 3 bases; bases outside gene matches: 6. The germline gives CDR1 LNHDA, CDR2 SQIVND (reference sequence). The CDR3 covers 14 residues. CDR3 nucleotide sequence: TGTGCCAGTAGCGTGGACAGGATTACAGATACGCAGTATTTT. It codes for CASSVDRITDTQYF.

This clonotype has more than one count but fewer than ten. This chain's CDR3 is CASSWVKNIQYF. The CDR3 bases are TGTGCCAGCAGCTGGGTCAAAAACATTCAGTACTTC. The V and J genes are TRBV6-2 or TRBV6-3 and TRBJ2-4; no definite D call. From germline, CDR1 is MNHEY and CDR2 SVGEGT. Trimming took off 6 bases at V and 3 bases at J, with 6 bases between the two ends. This CDR3 is built from 12 residues.

The rearrangement links TRBV18 to TRBJ1-1, with TRBD1 identical over 8 bases. Trimming took 7 bases from V and 1 from J; bases not matched to a gene: 11. The CDR3 has 16 residues. Germline CDR1 is KGHSH and CDR2 is LQKENI. For the CDR3, the DNA is TGTGCCAGCTTTCGGGACAGGCCCCATGAGAACACTGAAGCTTTCTTT. Translated: CASFRDRPHENTEAFF.

The chain couples TRBV5-6 to TRBJ2-7; 8 bases agree with TRBD1. Germline trimming cut 5 bases from V and 4 bases from J; bases unmatched to any gene: 5. This CDR3 contains 13 residues. The germline V gene has CDR1 SGHDT and CDR2 YYEEEE. The CDR3 is CASSGTGHYEQYF. The CDR3 DNA sequence: TGTGCCAGCAGTGGGACAGGACATTACGAGCAGTACTTC.

The V call is TRBV5-1, the J call TRBJ2-3; 11 bases match TRBD2. The CDR3 covers 16 residues. V was clipped by 0 bases and J by 5 bases; unmatched bases: 5. Per germline, CDR1 SGHRS and CDR2 YFSETQ. The CDR3 here is CASSLVTSGSRDTQYF. The DNA for the CDR3 is TGCGCCAGCAGCTTGGTCACTAGCGGGAGTCGAGATACGCAGTATTTT.

The chain joins TRBV5-1 to TRBJ2-1; D not certain. Germline loops: CDR1 SGHRS, CDR2 YFSETQ. Trimming stripped 2 bases from V and 5 bases from J, with 17 bases between. The CDR3 runs to 16 residues. The CDR3 DNA reads as TGCGCCAGCAGCTTCGGGCTATCAAGAGGCCACAATGAGCAGTTCTTC. Encoded protein: CASSFGLSRGHNEQFF.

The chain links TRBV7-2 to TRBJ2-3, with TRBD2 identical over 8 bases. The V and J ends lost 2 bases and 1 base, in that order; junction bases with no gene match: 5. Germline CDR1 is SGHTA and CDR2 is FQGNSA. This CDR3 has 16 amino acids. CDR3 DNA: TGTGCCAGCAGCTTACAAGCGGGGGAGGGCACAGATACGCAGTATTTT. Its protein is CASSLQAGEGTDTQYF.

The CDR3, as DNA: TGCGCCAGCAGTGAGTCTCGGTCACTTTCGGAGACCCAGTACTTC. Its translation: CASSESRSLSETQYF. The chain has TRBV10-1 and TRBJ2-5; D ambiguous. This CDR3 contains 15 residues. With 0 bases removed from V and 5 bases from J, the gap between germline ends came to 13 bases. Looked up from germline, CDR1 is WNHNN and CDR2 is SYGVQD (reference sequence).

In this sample, this clonotype turned up many times. The V and J genes are TRBV29-1 and TRBJ2-7; perhaps TRBD1 as D (5 bases). The CDR3 covers 16 residues. Trimming pared 3 bases from V and 2 bases from J, leaving 20 bases between. Germline V gene sequence: CDR1 SQVTM, CDR2 ANQGSEA. The CDR3 loop reads CSVERHRRSKPYEQYF. The CDR3 coding sequence is TGCAGCGTTGAGAGACACAGGAGATCTAAACCCTACGAGCAGTACTTC.

The chain recombines TRBV12-3 or TRBV12-4 with TRBJ2-5; D might be TRBD1 or TRBD2, each matching 5 bases. Trimming removed 4 bases at V and 1 base at J, with 19 bases between. The CDR3 is made up of 17 amino acids. CDR3 region: CASSSFRGPASQETQYF. Written as DNA, the CDR3 is TGTGCCAGCAGTTCCTTCCGGGGCCCGGCGTCCCAAGAGACCCAGTACTTC.

This clonotype was detected a few times. This chain joins TRBV5-1 and TRBJ2-1, with 14 bases matching TRBD2. Germline V gene sequence: CDR1 SGHRS, CDR2 YFSETQ. This CDR3 contains 16 residues. V was pared by 3 bases and J by 9 bases, with 8 bases of the junction left unmatched. CDR3 sequence reads: CASSSRLAGGQSEQFF. For the CDR3, the DNA is TGCGCCAGCAGCTCAAGACTAGCGGGGGGGCAAAGTGAGCAGTTCTTC.

In this sample, this clonotype turned up once. The chain combines TRBV2 with TRBJ1-6; a weak D match, TRBD1 (6 bases). The CDR3 is made up of 14 amino acids. Trimming removed 9 bases from V and 2 bases from J, with 11 bases in between. The germline V gene has CDR1 SNHLY and CDR2 FYNNEI. CDR3 amino acids: CASSGGPYNSPLHF. The CDR3, as DNA: TGTGCCAGTTCCGGGGGCCCCTATAATTCACCCCTCCACTTT.

V and J are TRBV5-1 and TRBJ2-2; D is possibly TRBD2 (6 bases). The length of the CDR3 is 15 residues. The germline V gene encodes CDR1 SGHRS and CDR2 YFSETQ. The V and J ends lost 1 base and 7 bases respectively, with 14 bases between them. In DNA form, the CDR3 reads TGCGCCAGCAGCTTGTCCGGGAGTGTCGTCGGGGAGCTGTTTTTT. It specifies CASSLSGSVVGELFF.

CDR3 coding DNA: TGCAGCGTTGTAGGGGCAGGGAGTGAAAACATTCAGTACTTC. Residues: CSVVGAGSENIQYF. The chain recombines TRBV29-1 with TRBJ2-4; D may correspond to TRBD1 or TRBD2 (5 bases each). CDR3 length: 14 residues. V was shortened by 4 bases and J by 5 bases, with 15 bases between the two germline ends. CDR1 is SQVTM and CDR2 is ANQGSEA in the germline V gene.

CDR3 in amino acids: CASGAGQGRETQYF. The CDR3 nucleotides are TGTGCCAGCGGGGCAGGACAGGGTAGAGAGACCCAGTACTTC. The chain is built from TRBV6-1 and TRBJ2-5; 8 bases map to TRBD1. The ends lost 8 bases at V and 4 bases at J; junction bases unmatched: 9. The CDR3 is made up of 14 amino acids. Germline V gene lookup returns CDR1 MNHNS and CDR2 SASEGT.

Comment on this clonotype: One base away lies a much larger clone, so this may be a sequencing read error. The chain is built from TRBV7-9 and TRBJ1-1, with D possibly matching TRBD1 (5 bases). Germline CDR1 SEHNR, CDR2 FQNEAQ (reference sequence). The CDR3 runs to 15 residues. V dropped 1 base and J dropped 4 bases, with 13 bases sitting between them. CDR3 in DNA: TGTGCCAGCAGCTTAGTGAGGGCAGGGATCACTGAAGCTTTCTTT. Translating gives CASSLVRAGITEAFF.

This clonotype has just a few counts. The rearrangement joins TRBV6-2 or TRBV6-3 to TRBJ2-7, with 9 bases fitting TRBD2. Looked up from germline, CDR1 is MNHEY and CDR2 is SVGEGT. The CDR3 length is 15 residues. V was pared by 4 bases and J by 6 bases, with 10 bases of the junction left unmatched. Written as DNA, the CDR3 is TGTGCCAGCAGTTTGGCTAGCGGGGCGGCTGTCGAGCAGTACTTC. Its translation: CASSLASGAAVEQYF.

This clonotype turned up a few times. This rearrangement joins TRBV7-2 to TRBJ2-3; no firm D call. Between the trimmed V and J ends, which lost 4 bases and 0 bases, there was a span of 8 bases. CDR1 and CDR2 (germline): SGHTA, FQGNSA. This CDR3 is 14 amino acids long. As DNA, the CDR3 is TGTGCCAGCAGCTCTAGAATGAGCACAGATACGCAGTATTTT. It codes for CASSSRMSTDTQYF. Complete variable domain (other parts from reference TRBV7-2 and TRBJ2-3): GAGVSQSPSNKVTEKGKDVELRCDPISGHTALYWYRQSLGQGLEFLIYFQGNSAPDKSGLPSDRFSAERTGGSVSTLTIQRTQQEDSAVYLCASSSRMSTDTQYFGPGTRLTVL.

On this clonotype itself: The conserved final phenylalanine or tryptophan is absent from the CDR3, which likely points to a read error. The chain uses TRBV20-1 and TRBJ1-1; D call uncertain. This CDR3 is built from 14 residues. The germline V and J ends were trimmed by 3 bases and 2 bases, with 13 bases remaining between them. Germline CDR1 and CDR2: DFQATT and SNEGSKA (reference sequence). The chain's CDR3 is CSARGRTGNTEAFL. The CDR3 nucleotides are TGCAGTGCTAGGGGCCGGACGGGTAACACTGAAGCTTTCCTT.

The genes are TRBV12-3 or TRBV12-4 and TRBJ2-5; a weak D match, TRBD2 (5 bases). The end of the DNA aligns better with TRBJ2-7, so the J call may be wrong. CDR3 size: 14 residues. The CDR3 DNA sequence: TGTGCCAGCAGTTCTGGACTGGCCTCCTACGAGCAGTACTTC. This translates into CASSSGLASYEQYF.

This clonotype was counted between two and nine times. This rearrangement joins TRBV28 to TRBJ2-1; D unresolved. The J call may be faulty, since TRBJ2-4 better matches the DNA end. This CDR3 has 9 amino acids. The germline V gene encodes CDR1 MDHEN and CDR2 SYDVKM. Here the CDR3 DNA reads TGTGCCAGCAGACCTATTCAGTACTTC. The encoded protein is CASRPIQYF.